Listed here are 6 T cell receptor beta chains from one sample, sequenced in a study of T cell responses to AZD1222 COVID-19 vaccine. Method: immunoSEQ multiplex PCR; TCRdb's copy keeps in-frame clones and lacks some. The sample contains tens of thousands of clones, around 80% of which appear only once. Material: peripheral blood, obtained 28 days after the second AZD1222 dose. The receptors were sampled from an adult who received the AZD1222 COVID-19 vaccine.

The V call is TRBV7-2, the J call TRBJ2-7; D remains unclear. With 5 bases removed from V and 0 bases from J, the gap between germline ends came to 14 bases. This CDR3 is 15 amino acids long. From germline, CDR1 is SGHTA and CDR2 FQGNSA. The CDR3 spells CASSPPGRRSYEQYF. CDR3 nucleotides: TGTGCCAGCAGCCCTCCCGGACGCCGCTCCTACGAGCAGTACTTC. Looking up the rest from reference TRBV7-2 and TRBJ2-7 gives the full variable domain: GAGVSQSPSNKVTEKGKDVELRCDPISGHTALYWYRQSLGQGLEFLIYFQGNSAPDKSGLPSDRFSAERTGGSVSTLTIQRTQQEDSAVYLCASSPPGRRSYEQYFGPGTRLTVT.

The chain has TRBV27 and TRBJ2-5; D tentatively fits TRBD1 or TRBD2 (5 bases each). V gave up 5 bases and J gave up 5 bases, with 18 bases separating them. Germline V lookup: CDR1 MNHEY, CDR2 SMNVEV (reference sequence). The CDR3 loop spans 15 amino acids. This chain's CDR3 is CASSPTRGWGETQYF. DNA for the CDR3: TGTGCCAGCAGTCCTACTAGAGGGTGGGGGGAGACCCAGTACTTC.

The sample holds one count of this clone. The rearrangement uses TRBV9 and TRBJ2-1; maybe TRBD2 (6 bases). Between the trimmed V and J ends, which lost 4 bases and 5 bases, there was a span of 19 bases. Germline V gene data show CDR1 as SGDLS and CDR2 as YYNGEE. CDR3 length: 16 amino acids. The CDR3 spells CASSIGTARGDNEQFF. The CDR3 nucleotides read TGTGCCAGCAGCATTGGGACTGCTAGAGGGGACAATGAGCAGTTCTTC. Full variable domain (outside the CDR3, taken from reference TRBV9 and TRBJ2-1): DSGVTQTPKHLITATGQRVTLRCSPRSGDLSVYWYQQSLDQGLQFLIQYYNGEERAKGNILERFSAQQFPDLHSELNLSSLELGDSALYFCASSIGTARGDNEQFFGPGTRLTVL.

The chain combines TRBV7-9 with TRBJ1-6; weak D call: TRBD1 (5 bases). The V gene lost 6 bases and the J gene lost 6 bases, with 12 bases spanning the gap. The CDR3 has 14 amino acids. CDR1 is SEHNR, CDR2 FQNEAQ, per germline (reference sequence). The CDR3 sequence is CASSSRAINSPLHF. CDR3 sequence (DNA): TGTGCCAGCAGTAGCAGGGCGATTAATTCACCCCTCCACTTT.

The gene calls are TRBV4-1 and TRBJ1-3; D is uncertain. Looked up from germline, CDR1 is MGHRA and CDR2 is YSYEKL. Trimming took off 1 base at V and 1 base at J, with 11 bases between the two ends. The CDR3 totals 16 residues. The CDR3 DNA sequence: TGCGCCAGCAGCCAAGCGTTAGACTCGTCTGGAAACACCATATATTTT. Translated: CASSQALDSSGNTIYF.

This chain joins TRBV27 and TRBJ1-4; D unresolved. Germline V gene sequence: CDR1 MNHEY, CDR2 SMNVEV (reference sequence). Trimming removed 6 bases from V and 8 bases from J, with 13 bases in between. CDR3 length: 13 amino acids. CDR3 nucleotide sequence: TGTGCCAGCAGGCGGGGAGCGGTGGAAAAACTGTTTTTT. The encoded protein is CASRRGAVEKLFF.